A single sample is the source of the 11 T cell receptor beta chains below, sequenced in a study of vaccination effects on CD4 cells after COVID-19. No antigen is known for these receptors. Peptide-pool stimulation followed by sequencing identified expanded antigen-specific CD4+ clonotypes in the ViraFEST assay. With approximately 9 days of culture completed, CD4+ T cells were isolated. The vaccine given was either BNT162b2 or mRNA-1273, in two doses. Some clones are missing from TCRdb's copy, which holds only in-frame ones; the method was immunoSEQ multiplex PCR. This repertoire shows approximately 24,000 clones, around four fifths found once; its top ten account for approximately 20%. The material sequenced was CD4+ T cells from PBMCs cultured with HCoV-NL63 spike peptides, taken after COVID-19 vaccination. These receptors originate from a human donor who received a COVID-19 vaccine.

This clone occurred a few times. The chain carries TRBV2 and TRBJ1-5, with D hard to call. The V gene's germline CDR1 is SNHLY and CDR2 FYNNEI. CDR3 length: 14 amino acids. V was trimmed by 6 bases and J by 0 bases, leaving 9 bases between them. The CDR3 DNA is TGTGCCAGCAGCGGTCCCACTAGCAATCAGCCCCAGCATTTT. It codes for CASSGPTSNQPQHF.

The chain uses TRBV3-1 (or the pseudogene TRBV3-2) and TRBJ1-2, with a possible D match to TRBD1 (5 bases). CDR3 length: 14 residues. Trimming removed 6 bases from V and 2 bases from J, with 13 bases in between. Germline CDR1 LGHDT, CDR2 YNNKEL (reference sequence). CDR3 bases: TGTGCCAGCAGTCCCGGGGCGTCCAACTATGGCTACACCTTC. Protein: CASSPGASNYGYTF.

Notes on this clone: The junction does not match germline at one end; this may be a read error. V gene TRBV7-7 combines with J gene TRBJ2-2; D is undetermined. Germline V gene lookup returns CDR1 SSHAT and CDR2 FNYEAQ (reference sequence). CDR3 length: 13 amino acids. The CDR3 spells CASSPFLTGELFF. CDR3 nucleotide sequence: TGTGCTAGCAGCCCTTTTCTTACCGGGGAGCTGTTTTTT.

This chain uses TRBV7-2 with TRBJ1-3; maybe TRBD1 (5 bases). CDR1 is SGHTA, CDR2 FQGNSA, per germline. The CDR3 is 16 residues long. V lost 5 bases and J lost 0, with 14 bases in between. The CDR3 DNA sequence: TGTGCCAGCAGCCAAGGGGCAGAGAGCTCTGGAAACACCATATATTTT. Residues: CASSQGAESSGNTIYF.

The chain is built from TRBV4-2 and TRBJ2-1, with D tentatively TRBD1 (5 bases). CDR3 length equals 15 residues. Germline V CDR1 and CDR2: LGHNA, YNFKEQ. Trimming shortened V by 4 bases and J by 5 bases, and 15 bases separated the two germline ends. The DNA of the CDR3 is TGTGCCAGCAGCCCCACAGGATGGTCGGACAATGAGCAGTTCTTC. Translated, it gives CASSPTGWSDNEQFF.

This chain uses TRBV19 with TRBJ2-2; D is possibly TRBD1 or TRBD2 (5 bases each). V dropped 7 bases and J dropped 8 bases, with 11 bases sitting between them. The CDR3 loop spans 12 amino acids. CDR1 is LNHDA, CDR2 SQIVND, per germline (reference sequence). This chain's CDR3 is CASKWGSGELFF. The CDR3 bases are TGTGCCAGTAAATGGGGGTCTGGGGAGCTGTTTTTT.

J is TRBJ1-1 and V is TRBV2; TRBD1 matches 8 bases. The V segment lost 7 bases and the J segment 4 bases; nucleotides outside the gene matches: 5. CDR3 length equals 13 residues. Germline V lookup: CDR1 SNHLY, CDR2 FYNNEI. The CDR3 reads CASTQGAVTEAFF. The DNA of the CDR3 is TGTGCCAGCACTCAGGGGGCGGTCACTGAAGCTTTCTTT.

CDR3 in DNA: TGTGCCAGCAGCCATCGGGGACAGGGCTACACCTTC. This encodes CASSHRGQGYTF. V usage is TRBV3-1 (or the pseudogene TRBV3-2) and J usage is TRBJ1-2; TRBD1 matches 7 bases. The length of the CDR3 is 12 residues. Germline loops: CDR1 LGHDT, CDR2 YNNKEL (reference sequence). The trim removed 3 bases at V and 8 bases at J, leaving 3 bases unmatched.

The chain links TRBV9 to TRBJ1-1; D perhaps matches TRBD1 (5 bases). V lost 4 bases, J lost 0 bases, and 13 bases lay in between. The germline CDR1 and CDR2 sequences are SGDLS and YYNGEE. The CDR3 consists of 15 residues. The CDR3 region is CASSPRGTMNTEAFF. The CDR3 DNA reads TGTGCCAGCAGCCCAAGGGGAACCATGAACACTGAAGCTTTCTTT.

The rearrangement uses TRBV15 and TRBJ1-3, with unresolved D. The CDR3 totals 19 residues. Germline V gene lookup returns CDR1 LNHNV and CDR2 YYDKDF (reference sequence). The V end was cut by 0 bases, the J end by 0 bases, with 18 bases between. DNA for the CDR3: TGTGCCACCAGCAGAGATCTCTTAGTGGGAGCCAGCTCTGGAAACACCATATATTTT. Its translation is CATSRDLLVGASSGNTIYF.

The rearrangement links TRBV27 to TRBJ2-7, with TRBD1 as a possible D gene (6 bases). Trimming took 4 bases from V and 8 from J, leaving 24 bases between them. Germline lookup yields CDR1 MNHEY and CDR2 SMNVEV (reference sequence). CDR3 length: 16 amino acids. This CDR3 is CASSSPSTDRARQQYF. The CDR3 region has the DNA TGTGCCAGCAGTTCCCCATCCACGGACAGAGCTAGGCAGCAGTACTTC.